The next 18 T cell receptor beta chains were all read from a single sample in a study of identical twins. TCRdb reprocessed the 5' RACE reads with MiXCR, giving one entry per CDR3 protein. The profile shows roughly 1.6 million distinct CDR3 sequences, less than 40% of them singletons. Sequences were obtained from cord blood. These receptor sequences come from a newborn girl in good health.

The rearrangement joins TRBV4-1 to TRBJ2-3; D may be TRBD1 or TRBD2 (5 bases each). The V end lost 4 bases, the J end lost 3 bases, and 17 bases lay between the germline ends. Germline values: CDR1 MGHRA, CDR2 YSYEKL. The CDR3 has 16 amino acids. The CDR3 DNA reads as TGCGCCAGCAGCCCCTATGGGGGTGGGGAAACAGATACGCAGTATTTT. Amino acids: CASSPYGGGETDTQYF.

This clonotype has only a few counts. V gene TRBV30 combines with J gene TRBJ1-1, with D possibly being TRBD1 (6 bases). The CDR3 loop spans 11 amino acids. V was shortened by 0 bases and J by 10 bases, with 9 bases between the two germline ends. The germline gives CDR1 GTSNPN, CDR2 SVGIG (reference sequence). The CDR3 bases are TGTGCCTGGAGTGTTGGGGGGCGAGCTTTCTTT. This sequence encodes CAWSVGGRAFF.

The chain couples TRBV7-2 to TRBJ2-2; 8 bases are shared with TRBD2. The J segment lost 7 bases and the V segment lost 1 base, leaving 8 bases of the junction unmatched. The CDR3 contains 16 residues. CDR1 and CDR2 from the germline V gene are SGHTA and FQGNSA. For the CDR3, the DNA is TGTGCCAGCAGCTTAGATGCTAGCGGGCGTAGCGGGGAGCTGTTTTTT. As protein: CASSLDASGRSGELFF.

This chain uses TRBV20-1 with TRBJ2-3, with D uncertain. The V end was cut by 3 bases, the J end by 6 bases, with 16 bases between. The germline CDR1 and CDR2 sequences are DFQATT and SNEGSKA (reference sequence). The CDR3 is made up of 14 amino acids. Written as DNA, the CDR3 is TGCAGTGCTAGGGCCCCCCTTGGGCCGGATACGCAGTATTTT. Amino acid sequence: CSARAPLGPDTQYF.

This chain uses TRBV7-9 with TRBJ1-6; TRBD1 agrees at 7 bases. Trimming removed 5 bases from V and 11 bases from J; junction bases left unmatched: 9. CDR3 size: 14 residues. CDR1 and CDR2 from the germline V gene are SEHNR and FQNEAQ (reference sequence). CDR3 residues: CASSQSGGLTPLHF. In DNA, the CDR3 is TGTGCCAGCAGCCAATCAGGGGGTCTGACACCCCTCCACTTT.

This clonotype was seen a handful of times. At one of its ends the junction is not consistent with the germline gene, which may arise from a read error. The DNA for the CDR3 is TGCGCCGGCAGGGAGGCAGGGCGACACTATGGCTACACCTTC. This codes for CAGREAGRHYGYTF. This sequence joins TRBV5-1 and TRBJ1-2; maybe TRBD1 (5 bases). There are 14 residues in the CDR3. Germline V gene data show CDR1 as SGHRS and CDR2 as YFSETQ.

This clonotype occurred a few times. This rearrangement joins TRBV4-2 to TRBJ2-3, with 14 positions matching TRBD2. The J segment lost 0 bases and the V segment lost 2 bases, leaving 10 bases of the junction unmatched. The CDR3 length is 20 residues. The germline V gene encodes CDR1 LGHNA and CDR2 YNFKEQ. The CDR3 sequence is CASSQFRLAGGPSSTDTQYF. The CDR3, as DNA: TGTGCCAGCAGCCAATTTAGACTAGCGGGGGGGCCCTCTAGCACAGATACGCAGTATTTT.

DNA for the CDR3: TGCGCCAGCAGCTTGGTCGTGGTTGAAACAGATACGCAGTATTTT. Translated: CASSLVVVETDTQYF. V gene TRBV5-1 combines with J gene TRBJ2-3; no reliable D call. Germline values: CDR1 SGHRS, CDR2 YFSETQ. V was clipped by 0 bases and J by 3 bases, with 11 bases between them. The CDR3 covers 15 residues.

A few counts support this clonotype. The chain links TRBV6-1 to TRBJ1-6, with D maybe TRBD1 (6 bases). This CDR3 comprises 17 residues. Trimming pared 6 bases from V and 3 bases from J, leaving 18 bases between. In germline, CDR1 is MNHNS, CDR2 SASEGT. DNA of the CDR3: TGTGCCAGCAGCCACCTCCGCGCAGGGGTCTATAATTCACCCCTCCACTTT. Amino acid sequence: CASSHLRAGVYNSPLHF.

The rearrangement joins TRBV20-1 to TRBJ2-3; either TRBD1 or TRBD2 may supply D (6 bases each). The CDR3 extends over 15 amino acids. The V end lost 5 bases, the J end lost 0 bases, and 15 bases lay between the germline ends. Looked up from germline, CDR1 is DFQATT and CDR2 is SNEGSKA (reference sequence). DNA of the CDR3: TGCAGTGCTGTACGCCAGGGGACTAGCACAGATACGCAGTATTTT. Translating it yields CSAVRQGTSTDTQYF.

J is TRBJ1-2 and V is TRBV25-1, with D possibly being TRBD1 (6 bases). V lost 10 bases, J lost 2 bases, and 11 bases lay in between. CDR1 is MGHDK and CDR2 is SYGVNS in the germline V gene. The CDR3 runs 12 residues. The CDR3: CANQGRNYGYTF. CDR3 bases: TGTGCCAACCAGGGGCGCAACTATGGCTACACCTTC.

V gene TRBV28 combines with J gene TRBJ2-5; 12 bases align to TRBD1. Germline CDR1 MDHEN, CDR2 SYDVKM. The trim removed 2 bases at V and 6 bases at J, leaving 4 bases unmatched. The CDR3 totals 15 residues. CDR3 loop: CASSLGTGGAQTQYF. CDR3 in DNA: TGTGCCAGCAGTTTAGGGACAGGGGGCGCGCAGACCCAGTACTTC.

The chain couples TRBV30 to TRBJ2-1, with D perhaps matching TRBD1 or TRBD2 (5 bases each). Germline V lookup: CDR1 GTSNPN, CDR2 SVGIG (reference sequence). CDR3 length: 20 amino acids. The germline V and J ends were trimmed by 0 bases and 0 bases, with 24 bases remaining between them. As DNA, the CDR3 is TGTGCCTGGAGTGTACGAGGGGTTTTCCATCTGGGAAGCTCCTACAATGAGCAGTTCTTC. It codes for CAWSVRGVFHLGSSYNEQFF.

The chain joins TRBV4-2 to TRBJ2-7; 7 positions match TRBD1. Germline V lookup: CDR1 LGHNA, CDR2 YNFKEQ. The J segment lost 4 bases and the V segment lost 2 bases, leaving 14 bases of the junction unmatched. The CDR3 is 17 amino acids. DNA for the CDR3: TGTGCCAGCAGCCAAAAGGCAGGGACAGCCGGGTCATACGAGCAGTACTTC. Amino acid sequence: CASSQKAGTAGSYEQYF.

In its sample, this clonotype was seen a few times. V gene TRBV24-1 combines with J gene TRBJ2-5; no reliable D call. Germline CDR1 KGHDR, CDR2 SFDVKD. V lost 0 bases and J 1 base, leaving 11 bases between the germline ends. This CDR3 comprises 16 residues. The CDR3 here is CATSDLRQQIQETQYF. The CDR3 nucleotides are TGTGCCACCAGTGATTTGAGGCAGCAAATCCAAGAGACCCAGTACTTC.

This clonotype was picked up one time. The gene calls are TRBV4-1 and TRBJ2-3, with 11 positions matching TRBD2. This CDR3 comprises 17 residues. Germline V CDR1 and CDR2: MGHRA, YSYEKL. Trimming at V came to 1 base and at J to 8 bases, leaving 11 bases not matched to a gene. The CDR3 DNA sequence: TGCGCCAGCAGCCAAGTGGGTACTAGCGGGAGAGGAGGTACGCAGTATTTT. It specifies CASSQVGTSGRGGTQYF.

This chain links TRBV7-6 with TRBJ2-7; 11 bases map to TRBD2. CDR1 SGHVS and CDR2 FNYEAQ come from the germline V gene. J lost 2 bases, V lost 5 bases, and 8 bases had no gene match. The CDR3 is 16 residues long. The CDR3 nucleotides read TGTGCCAGCAGCCACCCGCTAGCGGGAGGCACCTACGAGCAGTACTTC. Translation: CASSHPLAGGTYEQYF.

Details on this clonotype: Germline and junction disagree at one end, which may indicate a read error. The chain combines TRBV2 with TRBJ1-2; D call uncertain. CDR3 length equals 15 residues. The germline V gene has CDR1 SNHLY and CDR2 FYNNEI. The CDR3 protein is CACSEESTANYGYTF. The CDR3 DNA sequence: TGTGCCTGCAGTGAAGAGAGTACAGCTAACTATGGCTACACCTTC.